This record looks at one TCR beta chain sequence and its context. This clonotype was detected a few times. The clone's antigen remains unknown. Per-base qualities were not stored, and no clone one base away is much larger. The CDR3 contains 14 residues, cysteine and phenylalanine counted. The DNA shown is the 42-base CDR3, in frame from base 1. Based on the germline V gene, the CDR1 and CDR2 sequences are MNHEY and SVGAGI. Trimming costs V 5 bases and J 4 bases, and their ends lie 14 bases apart. The data derive from a study of blood T cells in healthy people across ages (dated by TCRdb to the mid-2010s). Regarding the research as a whole: In model experiments, roughly one uniquely barcoded TCR beta cDNA molecule per two T cells was captured by template switching. To track age-related changes in TCR beta repertoire diversity, the study relied on deep sequencing normalized with unique cDNA molecular identifiers. The donors were divided into four age groups: young (average around 17 years), middle-aged (approximately 39), aged (roughly 60) and long-lived (82). To avoid experimental bias, donors of different ages were spread randomly across the sequencing lanes. Two additional independent replicas of 1 million unique cDNA reads from the same blood draw were analyzed for two donors (one aged 18 to 30 and one aged 80 or older).

What the research found in general, with its limitations: There was a strong correlation between observed TCR beta diversity and the percentage of naive T cells measured by flow cytometry. Because profiling used bulk unsorted PBMCs, naive and antigen-experienced compartments could not be compared conclusively. Estimates of total diversity from one million sequenced T cells were regarded as lower bounds and underestimates. Observed TCR beta diversity per million T cells fell roughly linearly with age, and a significant reduction was already apparent by age approximately 40. The CMV infection status of donors was not known, potentially confounding age-related changes in expanded clonotypes. Compared with the aged group, the long-lived group had more naive CD4+ T cells, fewer expanded clones and increased TCR diversity, suggesting age selection.

Systemically healthy Caucasian individuals from Russia, over 30 in total and aged about 6 to 90 years, were included as donors. Ten milliliters of peripheral blood were drawn from each donor into EDTA-treated Vacutainer tubes. PBMCs were isolated by Ficoll-Paque density-gradient centrifugation, with at least 6.5 million obtained per sample. Trizol reagent was used to extract total RNA from PBMCs, with at least 6 micrograms per sample. Naive CD45RAhigh/CD27high T cell percentages were measured by flow cytometry on a PBMC aliquot from every donor. Library preparation employed 5' RACE. Instrument used: Illumina HiSeq 2500. A second PCR of about 7 to 12 cycles was performed with a sample-barcoded 5' primer and a J-beta primer mix. Each TCR beta cDNA molecule received a unique molecular identifier from a template-switch 5' adaptor carrying 12 random nucleotides. At least 3 million CDR3-containing paired-end reads were obtained from each sample. The Mint cDNA synthesis kit, primed by a TRBC-specific oligonucleotide, was used to synthesize first-strand cDNA from all RNA. All cDNA was treated with uracil-DNA glycosylase and then went through a first 18-cycle PCR with the universal primers M1SS and BC2_uni_R. In the paper's pipeline: For normalization, 1 million high-quality reads were randomly selected from each sample, with every read carrying a distinct molecular identifier. Instead of being binned into consensus sequences, reads that shared molecular identifiers were thrown out. MiTCR, set to a Q25 quality threshold and the strictest error-elimination algorithm, was used for CDR3 identification, clonotype clustering and error correction. A nonparametric unseen species model with Euler transformation was used to estimate a lower bound on total TCR beta diversity. In-frame beta chains were kept once TCRdb had trimmed the public reads at Q25 with fastp and called clones with MiXCR. Here each entry gathers all rows of one CDR3 protein and keeps the most common genes and DNA. The V and J calls shown here were made by TCRdb, not taken from the authors' results. This sample holds some 880,000 distinct CDR3 sequences; roughly 34% were observed only once. The ten largest clonotypes hold roughly 13% of the sample.

The chain uses TRBV6-5 and TRBJ1-2, with a tentative D gene TRBD1 over 5 matching bases. Sequenced input: blood. This TCR came from a man aged 18 to 30 in good health. The sequenced DNA is TGTGCCAGCAGTCGGCGACAGTCAAGCTATGGCTACACCTTC. Translated, this gives CASSRRQSSYGYTF.